In this sample, the clone carrying this T cell receptor beta chain turned up many times. TCRdb processed the 5' RACE reads anew with MiXCR; each CDR3 protein has one entry. Altogether tens of thousands of distinct CDR3 sequences are present, around 4.5% being singletons, with the ten largest covering approximately 6%. This entry belongs to a study of early T cells in non-severe SARS-CoV-2 infection. The ends were cut back, 1 base at V and 4 bases at J, with 13 bases in the middle. The CDR3 extends over 16 amino acids. Looked up from germline, CDR1 is SGHVS and CDR2 is FQNEAQ. J is TRBJ2-2 and V is TRBV7-8, with D tentatively TRBD2 (6 bases). This sequence was found in an adult who was a healthcare worker with PCR-confirmed SARS-CoV-2 infection or an uninfected control (not recorded which). The sample consisted of whole blood, taken at baseline. The CDR3 sequence is CASSLVDSGATGELFF. In nucleotides, the CDR3 is TGTGCCAGCAGCTTAGTGGATAGCGGTGCCACCGGGGAGCTGTTTTTT.